This T cell receptor (beta chain) was found in a study of T cell responses to AZD1222 COVID-19 vaccine. Study observations and caveats: Epitopes outside B.1.351 and B.1.1.7 mutated regions reportedly drew nearly half of spike TCRs.

The CDR3 sequence is 14 residues long. Germline V CDR1 and CDR2: SGHVS, FQNEAQ. V lost 7 bases to trimming and J lost 3 bases; unmatched junction nucleotides: 9. Generated by immunoSEQ multiplex PCR, the TCRdb table keeps only in-frame clones and is missing some. The sample lists around 140,000 clones, roughly 90% occurring once. Concerning this clone: The antigen is not known.

The genes are TRBV7-8 and TRBJ2-7; 7 bases align to TRBD1. This clonotype was obtained from an adult in good health. The specimen was peripheral blood, collected on day 0 of AZD1222 vaccination. The CDR3 DNA sequence: TGTGCCAGCACCAGGACAGGTCGGGGCTACGAGCAGTACTTC. Translated: CASTRTGRGYEQYF.